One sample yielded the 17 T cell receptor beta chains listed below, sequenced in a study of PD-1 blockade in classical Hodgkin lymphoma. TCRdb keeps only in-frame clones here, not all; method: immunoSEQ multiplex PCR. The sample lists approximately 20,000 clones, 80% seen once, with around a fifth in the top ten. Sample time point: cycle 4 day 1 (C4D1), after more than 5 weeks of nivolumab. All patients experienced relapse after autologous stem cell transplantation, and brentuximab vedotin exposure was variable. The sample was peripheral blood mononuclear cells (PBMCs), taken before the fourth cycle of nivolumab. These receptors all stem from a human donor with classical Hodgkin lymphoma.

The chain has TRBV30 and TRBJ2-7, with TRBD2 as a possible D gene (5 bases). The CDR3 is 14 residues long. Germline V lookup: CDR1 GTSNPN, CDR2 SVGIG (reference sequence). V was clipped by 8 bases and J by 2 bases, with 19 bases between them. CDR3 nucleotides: TGTGCCGGGGAGCGCAGGAGAAGCCCCTACGAGCAGTACTTC. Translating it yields CAGERRRSPYEQYF.

CDR3 in DNA: TGTGCCAGCAGCTGGAGGGGGGGGGAGCTGTTTTTT. Encoded protein: CASSWRGGELFF. The chain employs TRBV7-6 and TRBJ2-2; D may be TRBD1 or TRBD2 (6 bases each). Trimming shortened V by 4 bases and J by 8 bases, and 8 bases separated the two germline ends. Germline assignment: CDR1 SGHVS and CDR2 FNYEAQ. The CDR3 extends over 12 amino acids. The variable domain in full, with the rest retrieved from reference TRBV7-6 and TRBJ2-2, is GAGVSQSPRYKVTKRGQDVALRCDPISGHVSLYWYRQALGQGPEFLTYFNYEAQQDKSGLPNDRFSAERPEGSISTLTIQRTEQRDSAMYRCASSWRGGELFFGEGSRLTVL.

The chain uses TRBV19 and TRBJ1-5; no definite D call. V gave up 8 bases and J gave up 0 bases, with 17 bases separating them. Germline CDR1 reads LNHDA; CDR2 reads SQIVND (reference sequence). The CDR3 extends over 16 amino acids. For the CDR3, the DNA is TGTGCCAGTCGCTCAGGCAGAAACTATAGCAATCAGCCCCAGCATTTT. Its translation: CASRSGRNYSNQPQHF.

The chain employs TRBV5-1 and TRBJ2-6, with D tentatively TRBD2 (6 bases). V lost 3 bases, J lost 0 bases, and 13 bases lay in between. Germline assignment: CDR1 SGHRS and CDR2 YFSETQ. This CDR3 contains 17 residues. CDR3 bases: TGCGCCAGCAGCTCGGGAGCGGGCCCCTCTGGGGCCAACGTCCTGACTTTC. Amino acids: CASSSGAGPSGANVLTF.

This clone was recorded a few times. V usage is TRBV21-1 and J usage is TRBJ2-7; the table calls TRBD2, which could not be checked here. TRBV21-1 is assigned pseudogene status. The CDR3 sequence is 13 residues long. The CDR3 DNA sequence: TGTGCCAGCAGCAAAGCGGCGGGGGAAGAGCAGTACGTC. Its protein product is CASSKAAGEEQYV.

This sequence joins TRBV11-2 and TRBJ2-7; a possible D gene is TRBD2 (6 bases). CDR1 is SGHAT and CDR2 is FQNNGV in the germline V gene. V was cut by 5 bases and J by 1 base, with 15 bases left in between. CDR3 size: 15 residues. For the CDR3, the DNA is TGTGCCAGCAGCCTCACGACTAGTGGGTCCTACGAGCAGTACTTC. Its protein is CASSLTTSGSYEQYF.

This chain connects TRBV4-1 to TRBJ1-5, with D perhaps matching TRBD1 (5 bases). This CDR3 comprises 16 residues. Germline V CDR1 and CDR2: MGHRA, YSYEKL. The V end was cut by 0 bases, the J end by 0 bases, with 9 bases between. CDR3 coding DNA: TGCGCCAGCAGCCAAGAGGGACGGCCTAGCAATCAGCCCCAGCATTTT. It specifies CASSQEGRPSNQPQHF.

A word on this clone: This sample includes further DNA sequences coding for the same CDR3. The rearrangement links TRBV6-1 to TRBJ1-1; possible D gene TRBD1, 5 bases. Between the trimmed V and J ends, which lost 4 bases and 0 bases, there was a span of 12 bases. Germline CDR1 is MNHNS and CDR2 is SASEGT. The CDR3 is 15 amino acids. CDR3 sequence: CASSALTAMNTEAFF. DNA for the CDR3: TGTGCCAGCAGTGCCCTGACAGCAATGAACACTGAAGCTTTCTTT.

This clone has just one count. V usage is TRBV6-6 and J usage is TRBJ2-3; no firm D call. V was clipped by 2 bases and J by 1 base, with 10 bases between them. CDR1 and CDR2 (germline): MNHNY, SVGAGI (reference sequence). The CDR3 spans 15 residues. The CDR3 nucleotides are TGTGCCAGCAGTTACACGATACAAGGCACAGATACGCAGTATTTT. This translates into CASSYTIQGTDTQYF.

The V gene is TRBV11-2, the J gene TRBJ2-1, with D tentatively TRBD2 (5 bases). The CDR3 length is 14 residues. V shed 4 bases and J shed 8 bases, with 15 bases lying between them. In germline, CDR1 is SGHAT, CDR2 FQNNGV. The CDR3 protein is CASSSARGSHEQFF. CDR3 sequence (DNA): TGTGCCAGCAGCTCCGCCCGCGGGTCCCATGAGCAGTTCTTC. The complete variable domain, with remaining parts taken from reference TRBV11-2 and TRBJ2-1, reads EAGVAQSPRYKIIEKRQSVAFWCNPISGHATLYWYQQILGQGPKLLIQFQNNGVVDDSQLPKDRFSAERLKGVDSTLKIQPAKLEDSAVYLCASSSARGSHEQFFGPGTRLTVL.

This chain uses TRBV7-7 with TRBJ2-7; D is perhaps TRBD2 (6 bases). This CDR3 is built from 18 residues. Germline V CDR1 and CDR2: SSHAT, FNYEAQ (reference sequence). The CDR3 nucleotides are TGTGCTAGCAGTTATGAGGAGGGTGGCCAGGCAGGGACCTACGAGCAGTACGTC. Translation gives CASSYEEGGQAGTYEQYV.

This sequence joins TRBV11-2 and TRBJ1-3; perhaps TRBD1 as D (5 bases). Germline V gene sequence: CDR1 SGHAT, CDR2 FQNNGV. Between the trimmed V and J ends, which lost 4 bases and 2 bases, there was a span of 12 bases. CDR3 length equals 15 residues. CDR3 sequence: CASSSGGSPGNTIYF. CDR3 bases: TGTGCCAGCAGCTCGGGGGGGTCCCCTGGAAACACCATATATTTT.

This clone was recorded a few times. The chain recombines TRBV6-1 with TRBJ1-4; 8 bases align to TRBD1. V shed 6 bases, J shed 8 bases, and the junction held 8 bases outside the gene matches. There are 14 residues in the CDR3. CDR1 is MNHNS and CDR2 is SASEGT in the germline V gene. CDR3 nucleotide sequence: TGTGCCAGCAGACCGGACAGGGTTGGGGAAAAACTGTTTTTT. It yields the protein CASRPDRVGEKLFF.

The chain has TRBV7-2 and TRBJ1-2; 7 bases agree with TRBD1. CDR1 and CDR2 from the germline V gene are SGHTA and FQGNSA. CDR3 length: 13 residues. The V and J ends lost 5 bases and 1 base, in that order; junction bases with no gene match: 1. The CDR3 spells CASSRDSNYGYTF. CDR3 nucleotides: TGTGCCAGCAGCAGGGACAGTAACTATGGCTACACCTTC.

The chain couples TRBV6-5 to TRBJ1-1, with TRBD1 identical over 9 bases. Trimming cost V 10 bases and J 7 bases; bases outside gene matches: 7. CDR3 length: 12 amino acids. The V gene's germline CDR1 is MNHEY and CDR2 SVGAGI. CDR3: CATRWGQGEAFF. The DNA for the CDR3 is TGTGCCACCCGCTGGGGACAGGGTGAAGCTTTCTTT.

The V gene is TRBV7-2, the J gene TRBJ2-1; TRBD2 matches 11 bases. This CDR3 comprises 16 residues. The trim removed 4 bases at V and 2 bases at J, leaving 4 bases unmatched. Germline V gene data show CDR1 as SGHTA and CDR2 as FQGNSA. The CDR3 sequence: CASSSNSGGAYNEQFF. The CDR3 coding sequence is TGTGCCAGCAGCTCAAATAGCGGGGGGGCCTACAATGAGCAGTTCTTC.

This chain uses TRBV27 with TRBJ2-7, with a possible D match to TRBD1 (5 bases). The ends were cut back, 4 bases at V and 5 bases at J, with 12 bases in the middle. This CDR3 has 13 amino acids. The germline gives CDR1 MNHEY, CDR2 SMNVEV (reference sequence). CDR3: CASSYQGWDEQYF. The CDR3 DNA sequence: TGTGCCAGCAGTTACCAGGGATGGGACGAGCAGTACTTC.